The 14 T cell receptor beta chains in this list originate from one sample, sequenced in a study of cytomegalovirus exposure and HLA in healthy donors. The PCR had 60 Vbeta and 13 Jbeta primers. Data came from immunoSEQ multiplex PCR; TCRdb stores just in-frame clones and leaves some out. This sample carries 150,000 to 200,000 clones, approximately 80% of them seen once, and the ten largest clones take around 6.5%. The sample taken for sequencing was PBMCs. All receptors derive from a male donor in good health and CMV-seropositive.

V gene TRBV7-8 combines with J gene TRBJ2-2; unclear D gene. The CDR3 extends over 13 amino acids. Trimming stripped 5 bases from V and 4 bases from J, with 8 bases between. Germline assignment: CDR1 SGHVS and CDR2 FQNEAQ. CDR3 residues: CASSRLGTGELFF. Written as DNA, the CDR3 is TGTGCCAGCAGCCGACTCGGCACCGGGGAGCTGTTTTTT.

The CDR3 loop is CASSSAGLTNYGYTF. CDR3 sequence (DNA): TGTGCCAGCAGTTCAGCAGGGCTAACTAACTATGGCTACACCTTC. The chain is built from TRBV27 and TRBJ1-2; D is possibly TRBD1 (5 bases). Germline CDR1 and CDR2: MNHEY and SMNVEV (reference sequence). The V and J ends lost 4 bases and 0 bases respectively, with 12 bases between them. This CDR3 spans 15 amino acids.

The gene calls are TRBV9 and TRBJ2-1, with D possibly being TRBD2 (5 bases). V lost 6 bases, J lost 6 bases, and 16 bases lay in between. The germline CDR1 and CDR2 sequences are SGDLS and YYNGEE. The CDR3 runs to 14 residues. The CDR3 sequence is CASTRLATLNEQFF. The DNA for the CDR3 is TGTGCCAGCACCCGCTTAGCGACTCTCAATGAGCAGTTCTTC.

The chain recombines TRBV5-4 with TRBJ1-1; unclear D gene. The length of the CDR3 is 13 residues. Germline V gene sequence: CDR1 SGHNT, CDR2 YYREEE (reference sequence). V lost 0 bases and J 10 bases, leaving 13 bases between the germline ends. DNA for the CDR3: TGTGCCAGCAGCTTGGCACGGGATATGATAGCTTTCTTT. As protein: CASSLARDMIAFF.

The rearrangement uses TRBV5-4 and TRBJ1-1; TRBD1 agrees at 7 bases. CDR3 size: 14 residues. Trimming at V came to 2 bases and at J to 6 bases, leaving 7 bases not matched to a gene. Germline CDR1 is SGHNT and CDR2 is YYREEE (reference sequence). The CDR3 loop is CASSFGQARAEAFF. CDR3 bases: TGTGCCAGCAGCTTTGGACAGGCGAGGGCTGAAGCTTTCTTT.

The V and J genes are TRBV28 and TRBJ2-7; 7 nucleotides agree with TRBD2. The trim removed 3 bases at V and 0 bases at J, leaving 2 bases unmatched. Germline-derived CDR1 and CDR2 are MDHEN and SYDVKM. The CDR3 spans 14 residues. The CDR3 coding sequence is TGTGCCAGCAGTTTTACGGGGGGCTCCTACGAGCAGTACTTC. It yields the protein CASSFTGGSYEQYF. The full variable domain, completed using reference TRBV28 and TRBJ2-7, is DVKVTQSSRYLVKRTGEKVFLECVQDMDHENMFWYRQDPGLGLRLIYFSYDVKMKEKGDIPEGYSVSREKKERFSLILESASTNQTSMYLCASSFTGGSYEQYFGPGTRLTVT.

V and J are TRBV29-1 and TRBJ2-5; no clear D. Judging by the DNA end, TRBJ2-7 fits better; the J call may be wrong. The CDR3 contains 11 residues. The germline V gene encodes CDR1 SQVTM and CDR2 ANQGSEA. CDR3 loop: CSARFRLEQYF. CDR3 nucleotide sequence: TGCAGCGCGCGATTTCGCCTCGAGCAGTACTTC.

The J gene is TRBJ1-4, the V gene TRBV28, with TRBD1 matching 7 bases. The ends lost 6 bases at V and 3 bases at J; junction bases unmatched: 7. Germline V lookup: CDR1 MDHEN, CDR2 SYDVKM. The CDR3 totals 15 residues. CDR3 in amino acids: CASSPYRGPNEKLFF. The CDR3 region has the DNA TGTGCCAGCAGCCCCTACAGGGGCCCTAATGAAAAACTGTTTTTT.

This rearrangement joins TRBV5-1 to TRBJ2-7, with D perhaps TRBD2 (5 bases). V was pared by 2 bases and J by 5 bases, with 14 bases between. Germline V lookup: CDR1 SGHRS, CDR2 YFSETQ. The CDR3 sequence is 14 residues long. The CDR3 coding sequence is TGCGCCAGCAGCTTCCCGTCGGGAAAAAACGAGCAGTACTTC. It yields the protein CASSFPSGKNEQYF.

This clone was detected a few times. The V gene is TRBV6-5, the J gene TRBJ1-5, with 8 bases that match TRBD1. The length of the CDR3 is 14 residues. With V trimmed by 5 bases and J by 6 bases, 6 bases remained unmatched. CDR1 is MNHEY and CDR2 is SVGAGI in the germline V gene. The CDR3 spells CASSAGTGTQPQHF. The CDR3 DNA reads as TGTGCCAGCAGTGCCGGGACAGGTACTCAGCCCCAGCATTTT.

This chain links TRBV5-6 with TRBJ2-7; 9 nucleotides agree with TRBD2. With V trimmed by 2 bases and J by 3 bases, 6 bases remained unmatched. CDR1 is SGHDT, CDR2 YYEEEE, per germline. This CDR3 has 15 amino acids. In nucleotides, the CDR3 is TGTGCCAGCAGCTTCAGACTAGCGGTCAACTACGAGCAGTACTTC. Encoded protein: CASSFRLAVNYEQYF.

The genes are TRBV19 and TRBJ1-5, with D tentatively TRBD1 (6 bases). Germline CDR1 and CDR2: LNHDA and SQIVND (reference sequence). The CDR3 is made up of 15 amino acids. Trimming removed 6 bases at V and 2 bases at J, with 14 bases between. CDR3 bases: TGTGCCAGTAGAAGACAGGAGGTGGGCAATCAGCCCCAGCATTTT. This sequence encodes CASRRQEVGNQPQHF.

This sequence joins TRBV7-8 and TRBJ2-1; TRBD2 might be the D (6 bases). The CDR3 is made up of 14 amino acids. Deletions cut 1 base from V and 7 bases from J, with 11 bases between. Germline CDR1 SGHVS, CDR2 FQNEAQ. The CDR3 nucleotides are TGTGCCAGCAGCTTAGTCGGGAGTGGAAATGAGCAGTTCTTC. This codes for CASSLVGSGNEQFF.

Only one count was recorded for this clone. The J gene is TRBJ2-2, the V gene TRBV27; 8 nucleotides align to TRBD2. CDR1 is MNHEY and CDR2 is SMNVEV in the germline V gene (reference sequence). CDR3 size: 13 residues. The V and J ends lost 6 bases and 3 bases, in that order; junction bases with no gene match: 0. The CDR3 loop reads CASRLADTGELFF. The CDR3 DNA sequence: TGTGCCAGCAGACTAGCGGACACCGGGGAGCTGTTTTTT.